This T cell receptor (beta chain) is from a study of blood T cell repertoires in COVID-19. CDR1 WSHSY and CDR2 SAAADI come from the germline V gene. The CDR3 is 15 amino acids. With 2 bases removed from V and 9 bases from J, the gap between germline ends came to 14 bases. The assay was immunoSEQ multiplex PCR, and TCRdb's table has in-frame clones only and misses some. The table lists 200,000 or so clones, 84% of them singletons. The receptor was isolated from a man in his forties who had recovered from COVID-19. What was sequenced was PBMCs or T cells enriched from blood (not recorded which). The rearrangement links TRBV10-2 to TRBJ1-6, with D perhaps matching TRBD1 (5 bases). The DNA for the CDR3 is TGCGCCAGCAGTGAGGACCAGGGAGGATTTTCACCCCTCCACTTT. This translates into CASSEDQGGFSPLHF.